The T cell receptor beta chain under discussion was sequenced for a study of cytomegalovirus exposure and HLA in healthy donors. Donors showed nominal health when sampled, although they likely had unrecorded immune exposures. Study-level results: Researchers counted some 150 TCR beta chains as cytomegalovirus-associated.

The PCR used 60 Vbeta and 13 Jbeta primers. Sequencing used immunoSEQ multiplex PCR; TCRdb keeps in-frame clones, though not all of them. This sample has 110,000 to 150,000 clones, with about 85% found just once. With respect to this clone: Its specificity is unknown.

The sequencing input was PBMCs. The clonotype originates from a boy aged 2 to 10 in good health and CMV-seronegative.

The CDR3 region has the DNA TGTGCCAGCGACAGGGGGCTATACTCTGGAAACACCATATATTTT. The encoded protein is CASDRGLYSGNTIYF. The chain uses TRBV5-6 and TRBJ1-3; 10 bases are a match to TRBD1. This CDR3 region has 15 residues. V shed 7 bases, J shed 0 bases, and the junction held 4 bases outside the gene matches. CDR1 is SGHDT, CDR2 YYEEEE, per germline.